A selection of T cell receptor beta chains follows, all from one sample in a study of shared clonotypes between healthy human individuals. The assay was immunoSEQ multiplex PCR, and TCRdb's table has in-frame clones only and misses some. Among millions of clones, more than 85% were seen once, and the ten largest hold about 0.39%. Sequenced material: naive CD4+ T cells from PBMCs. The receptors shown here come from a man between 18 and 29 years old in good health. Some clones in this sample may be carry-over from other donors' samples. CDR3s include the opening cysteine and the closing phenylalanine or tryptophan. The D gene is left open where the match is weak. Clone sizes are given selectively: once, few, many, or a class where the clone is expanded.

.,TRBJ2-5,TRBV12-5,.,CASGLPPGPRAQYF,TGTGCTAGTGGTTTGCCACCGGGGCCACGGGCCCAGTACTTC
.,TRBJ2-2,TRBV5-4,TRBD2,CASSSGTSGIGTGELFF,TGTGCCAGCAGCTCCGGGACTAGCGGGATCGGAACCGGGGAGCTGTTTTTT
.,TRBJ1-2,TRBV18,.,CASSKDSPFYGYTF,TGTGCCAGCTCAAAGGACAGCCCATTCTATGGCTACACCTTC
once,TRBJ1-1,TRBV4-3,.,CASSQEGLKDTEAFF,TGCGCCAGCAGCCAAGAGGGCCTCAAGGACACTGAAGCTTTCTTT
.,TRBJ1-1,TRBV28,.,CASSSGTPVQNTEAFF,TGTGCCAGCAGTTCCGGGACACCAGTACAGAACACTGAAGCTTTCTTT
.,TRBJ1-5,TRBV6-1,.,CASSKAAASGSHRGNQPQHF,TGTGCCAGCAGTAAAGCGGCAGCCTCGGGGAGCCACCGTGGCAATCAGCCCCAGCATTTT
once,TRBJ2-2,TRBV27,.,CASSRLRSGTNTGELFF,TGTGCCAGCAGTCGCCTCAGAAGCGGAACGAACACCGGGGAGCTGTTTTTT
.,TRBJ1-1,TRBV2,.,CASSGDMNTEAFF,TGTGCCAGCAGCGGAGACATGAACACTGAAGCTTTCTTT
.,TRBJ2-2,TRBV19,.,CASSPPVATNTGELFF,TGTGCCAGTAGTCCCCCGGTAGCGACGAACACCGGGGAGCTGTTTTTT
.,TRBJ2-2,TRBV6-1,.,CASSYLTGTGELFF,TGTGCCAGCAGTTATTTAACAGGGACGGGGGAGCTGTTTTTT
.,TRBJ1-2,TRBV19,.,CASLGGAGRANYGYTF,TGTGCCAGCCTTGGCGGGGCAGGCCGAGCTAACTATGGCTACACCTTC
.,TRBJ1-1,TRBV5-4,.,CASSLGQREMNTEAFF,TGTGCCAGCAGCTTAGGACAGCGGGAGATGAACACTGAAGCTTTCTTT
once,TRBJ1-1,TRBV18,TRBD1,CASSPDGTGTAGTEAFF,TGTGCCAGCTCACCAGATGGGACAGGGACGGCGGGCACTGAAGCTTTCTTT
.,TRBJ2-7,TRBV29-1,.,CSAEGDFAYEQYF,TGCAGCGCGGAGGGTGACTTCGCCTACGAGCAGTACTTC
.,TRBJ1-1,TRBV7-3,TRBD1,CASTKFWVRDRVFTEAFF,TGTGCCAGCACCAAATTCTGGGTACGGGACAGGGTTTTCACTGAAGCTTTCTTT
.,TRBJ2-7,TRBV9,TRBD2,CASSEGLGLYEQYF,TGTGCCAGCAGCGAGGGACTAGGGCTCTACGAGCAGTACTTC
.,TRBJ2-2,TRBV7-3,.,CASSSQGFANTGELFF,TGTGCCAGCAGCTCTCAGGGTTTCGCGAACACCGGGGAGCTGTTTTTT
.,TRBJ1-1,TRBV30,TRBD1,CAWNRDRANTEAFF,TGTGCCTGGAACCGGGACAGGGCGAACACTGAAGCTTTCTTT
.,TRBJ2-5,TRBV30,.,CAWRTYPETQYF,TGTGCCTGGAGGACGTACCCAGAGACCCAGTACTTC
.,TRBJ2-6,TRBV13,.,CASSLGRVGSGANVLTF,TGTGCCAGCAGCTTAGGCCGGGTGGGCTCTGGGGCCAACGTCCTGACTTTC
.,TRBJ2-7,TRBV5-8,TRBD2,CASSKGLAGDYEQYF,TGTGCCAGCAGCAAGGGACTAGCGGGAGATTACGAGCAGTACTTC
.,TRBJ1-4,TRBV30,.,CAWSASGEKLFF,TGTGCCTGGAGCGCATCAGGAGAAAAACTGTTTTTT
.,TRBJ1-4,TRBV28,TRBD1,CASSMDRGREKLFF,TGTGCCAGCAGTATGGACAGGGGGCGGGAAAAACTGTTTTTT
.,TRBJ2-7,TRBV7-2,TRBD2,CASSLASTSGSLHEQYF,TGTGCCAGCAGCTTAGCGTCTACTAGCGGGAGTCTCCACGAGCAGTACTTC
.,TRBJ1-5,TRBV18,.,CASSLGPGAIQHF,TGTGCCAGCTCACTAGGCCCCGGGGCGATACAGCATTTT
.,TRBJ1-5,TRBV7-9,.,CANRAMSQPQHF,TGTGCCAACCGAGCAATGAGTCAGCCCCAGCATTTT